Presented here are 26 T cell receptor beta chains from one specimen sequenced in a study of T-cell reconstitution after alpha-beta-depleted transplantation in children. The TCRbeta library was prepared with unique molecular identifiers. TCRdb re-derived calls from the PCR reads in MiXCR, one entry per CDR3 protein. The sample lists under 300,000 distinct CDR3 sequences; roughly 10% were seen once. The sample consisted of peripheral blood, taken 180 days after TCRalphabeta/CD19-depleted stem cell transplant. These receptors were taken from a male patient aged 2 to 9 who had a stem cell transplant for chronic granulomatous disease, so the T cells may come from the graft donor.

Of note for this clonotype: This could be a read error, since a much larger clone is one nucleotide away. The rearrangement joins TRBV10-3 to TRBJ2-7; TRBD1 matches 12 bases. The CDR3 has 14 amino acids. Germline V CDR1 and CDR2: ENHRY, SYGVKD. J was trimmed by 2 bases and V by 7 bases; bases with no gene match: 3. For the CDR3, the DNA is TGTGCCATCACGGGACAGGGGGCGCCCTACGAGCAGTACTTC. Its protein is CAITGQGAPYEQYF.

This clonotype was seen many times. This chain joins TRBV24-1 and TRBJ2-3, with a tentative D call TRBD1 (6 bases). CDR3 length equals 14 residues. From germline, CDR1 is KGHDR and CDR2 SFDVKD. Trimming shortened V by 9 bases and J by 0 bases, and 12 bases separated the two germline ends. CDR3 loop: CATLRQGSTDTQYF. In DNA, the CDR3 is TGTGCCACCCTGAGGCAGGGGAGCACAGATACGCAGTATTTT.

This clonotype has at least ten counts. The chain carries TRBV4-3 and TRBJ2-5, with a possible D match to TRBD1 (6 bases). The CDR3 length is 15 residues. V lost 0 bases to trimming and J lost 1 base, with 9 bases between them. In germline, CDR1 is LGHNA, CDR2 YSLEER. CDR3 sequence reads: CASSQDGGFQETQYF. The CDR3 region has the DNA TGCGCCAGCAGCCAAGATGGGGGCTTCCAAGAGACCCAGTACTTC.

This clonotype was counted only a few times. The rearrangement links TRBV9 to TRBJ1-2, with TRBD1 as a possible D gene (6 bases). Germline V gives CDR1 SGDLS, CDR2 YYNGEE. CDR3 length: 16 amino acids. V lost 3 bases and J 2 bases, leaving 17 bases between the germline ends. In DNA form, the CDR3 reads TGTGCCAGCAGCGCACCCGAGGGGGGGGCGAACTATGGCTACACCTTC. Its translation: CASSAPEGGANYGYTF.

Only one count was recorded for this clonotype. A read error may explain this, as a much larger clone is one base away. The chain recombines TRBV10-3 with TRBJ2-2; TRBD2 agrees at 11 bases. The V gene end was trimmed by 4 bases and the J gene end by 2 bases; junction bases not matched to a gene: 6. Germline CDR1 ENHRY, CDR2 SYGVKD. This CDR3 contains 17 residues. For the CDR3, the DNA is TGTGCCATCAGTGCGCGACTAGCGGGAAATAACACCGGGGAGCTGTTTTTT. Protein: CAISARLAGNNTGELFF.

This clonotype was detected many times. The V gene is TRBV5-1, the J gene TRBJ2-1; 8 nucleotides agree with TRBD1. Unmatched junction bases numbered 1, after V lost 0 bases and J lost 5 bases. The CDR3 has 14 residues. In germline, CDR1 is SGHRS, CDR2 YFSETQ. DNA for the CDR3: TGCGCCAGCAGCTTGGCACAGGGGGACAATGAGCAGTTCTTC. It yields the protein CASSLAQGDNEQFF.

This clonotype was observed at least ten times. This CDR3 is CSVNSGANVLTF. The DNA of the CDR3 is TGCAGCGTGAACTCTGGGGCCAACGTCCTGACTTTC. The gene calls are TRBV29-1 and TRBJ2-6; the D is unclear. CDR1 SQVTM and CDR2 ANQGSEA come from the germline V gene. The CDR3 spans 12 residues. V was shortened by 6 bases and J by 0 bases, with 3 bases between the two germline ends.

This clonotype was counted between two and nine times. This chain connects TRBV5-4 to TRBJ2-1, with 9 bases matching TRBD2. Trimming at V came to 2 bases and at J to 8 bases, leaving 8 bases not matched to a gene. The CDR3 runs 15 residues. Germline loops: CDR1 SGHNT, CDR2 YYREEE (reference sequence). As DNA, the CDR3 is TGTGCCAGCAGCTTTTATGGCGGGAGGGCCGATGAGCAGTTCTTC. It translates to CASSFYGGRADEQFF.

This clonotype showed up many times. The chain couples TRBV29-1 to TRBJ1-1, with D unclear. The germline CDR1 and CDR2 sequences are SQVTM and ANQGSEA. V lost 3 bases and J lost 4, with 15 bases in between. CDR3 length: 14 residues. Written as DNA, the CDR3 is TGCAGCGTTGAGACAAGGAAGGTCCCCACTGAAGCTTTCTTT. Protein: CSVETRKVPTEAFF.

This clonotype was observed many times. This chain connects TRBV27 to TRBJ2-1; D is unresolved. Germline CDR1 and CDR2: MNHEY and SMNVEV (reference sequence). Trimming took off 7 bases at V and 0 bases at J, with 10 bases between the two ends. This CDR3 region has 14 residues. For the CDR3, the DNA is TGTGCCAGCAATAAGGTTAGCTCCTACAATGAGCAGTTCTTC. This gives the protein CASNKVSSYNEQFF.

This clonotype was counted ten times or more. The V and J genes are TRBV28 and TRBJ2-2, with unresolved D. The ends were cut back, 6 bases at V and 6 bases at J, with 11 bases in the middle. The CDR3 loop spans 13 amino acids. Germline loops: CDR1 MDHEN, CDR2 SYDVKM. The CDR3 DNA reads as TGTGCCAGCAGCAACAACGCCCCCGGGGAGCTGTTTTTT. This codes for CASSNNAPGELFF.

This clonotype showed up many times. The J gene is TRBJ2-1, the V gene TRBV15; 10 bases map to TRBD2. Looked up from germline, CDR1 is LNHNV and CDR2 is YYDKDF (reference sequence). The V and J ends lost 5 bases and 0 bases, in that order; junction bases with no gene match: 10. The CDR3 is 18 residues long. The CDR3 reads CATSPGLAAPSSYNEQFF. The CDR3 region has the DNA TGTGCCACCAGCCCAGGACTAGCGGCTCCGAGCTCCTACAATGAGCAGTTCTTC.

This clonotype was detected many times. The chain joins TRBV7-9 to TRBJ1-2, with 10 nucleotides matching TRBD1. CDR1 and CDR2 (germline): SEHNR, FQNEAQ (reference sequence). The CDR3 covers 16 residues. V gave up 3 bases and J gave up 6 bases; unmatched junction bases: 10. CDR3 protein: CASSFTSGTGDDGYTF. For the CDR3, the DNA is TGTGCCAGCAGCTTTACCTCCGGGACAGGGGATGATGGCTACACCTTC.

There are many counts of this clonotype. V is TRBV27 and J is TRBJ2-7; 12 bases line up with TRBD2. The CDR3 length is 18 residues. Germline CDR1 is MNHEY and CDR2 is SMNVEV (reference sequence). V dropped 5 bases and J dropped 5; count of bases not matched to a gene: 16. The CDR3 DNA reads TGTGCCAGCAGTGAGTTCCGGGGGTCTAGCGGGAGGGCCCACGAGCAGTACTTC. This gives the protein CASSEFRGSSGRAHEQYF.

The J gene is TRBJ1-6, the V gene TRBV11-2; maybe TRBD1 (6 bases). The CDR3 is 18 residues long. CDR1 and CDR2 (germline): SGHAT, FQNNGV. V lost 2 bases and J 7 bases, leaving 21 bases between the germline ends. CDR3 nucleotides: TGTGCCAGCAGCTTAAATCGGGAGTGGGCAGGGGCCAATTCACCCCTCCACTTT. Amino acids: CASSLNREWAGANSPLHF.

This clonotype came up many times. J is TRBJ2-5 and V is TRBV12-5, with D possibly being TRBD2 (5 bases). The CDR3 contains 15 residues. V dropped 5 bases and J dropped 7 bases, with 20 bases sitting between them. CDR1 and CDR2 from the germline V gene are LGHNT and FRNRAP. CDR3 amino acids: CASGLGLADRATQYF. In nucleotides, the CDR3 is TGTGCTAGTGGTCTCGGACTCGCAGACCGAGCGACCCAGTACTTC.

This clonotype has more than one count but fewer than ten. The rearrangement uses TRBV7-2 and TRBJ2-7, with TRBD2 matching over 16 bases. The CDR3 is made up of 14 amino acids. Trimming removed 8 bases from V and 4 bases from J; junction bases left unmatched: 2. CDR1 is SGHTA, CDR2 FQGNSA, per germline. The DNA for the CDR3 is TGTGCCAGCCAGGGACTAGCGGGGGGGTACGAGCAGTACTTC. Amino acids: CASQGLAGGYEQYF. Full variable domain (remainder filled in from reference TRBV7-2 and TRBJ2-7): GAGVSQSPSNKVTEKGKDVELRCDPISGHTALYWYRQSLGQGLEFLIYFQGNSAPDKSGLPSDRFSAERTGGSVSTLTIQRTQQEDSAVYLCASQGLAGGYEQYFGPGTRLTVT.

This clonotype occurred a few times. The rearrangement links TRBV30 to TRBJ1-5; D is unresolved. Germline V gene data show CDR1 as GTSNPN and CDR2 as SVGIG (reference sequence). The CDR3 sequence is 14 residues long. Trimming took 5 bases from V and 7 from J, leaving 18 bases between them. The CDR3 DNA reads TGTGCCTGGCAAGCTCCGGGCCTCAGCCAGCCCCAGCATTTT. Protein product: CAWQAPGLSQPQHF. The full variable domain, its missing parts supplied by reference TRBV30 and TRBJ1-5, is SQTIHQWPATLVQPVGSPLSLECTVEGTSNPNLYWYRQAAGRGLQLLFYSVGIGQISSEVPQNLSASRPQDRQFILSSKKLLLSDSGFYLCAWQAPGLSQPQHFGDGTRLSIL.

A note on this clonotype: One end of the junction does not line up with germline, which may come from a read error. The chain is built from TRBV7-9 and TRBJ1-1; no firm D call. Germline V gives CDR1 SEHNR, CDR2 FQNEAQ (reference sequence). The CDR3 runs 12 residues. This chain's CDR3 is CATSTRNTEALF. The CDR3 nucleotides read TGTGCCACCAGCACCAGGAACACTGAAGCTTTATTT.

This clonotype showed up many times. CDR3 sequence: CASSLPRTGYHFF. As DNA, the CDR3 is TGTGCCAGCAGTCTACCTCGGACAGGGTACCATTTCTTC. V and J are TRBV28 and TRBJ2-1, with 8 bases fitting TRBD1. V shed 5 bases, J shed 16 bases, and the junction held 13 bases outside the gene matches. Germline assignment: CDR1 MDHEN and CDR2 SYDVKM. The length of the CDR3 is 13 residues.

This clonotype was detected only a few times. This chain connects TRBV12-3 or TRBV12-4 to TRBJ2-7, with 7 positions matching TRBD1. V shed 4 bases, J shed 1 base, and the junction held 7 bases outside the gene matches. The CDR3 has 15 residues. CDR3 residues: CASSSRQGFSYEQYF. CDR3 sequence (DNA): TGTGCCAGCAGTTCCAGACAGGGATTTTCCTACGAGCAGTACTTC.

This clonotype was counted many times. The chain recombines TRBV29-1 with TRBJ2-5, with a tentative D call TRBD2 (6 bases). V lost 1 base, J lost 5 bases, and 20 bases lay in between. CDR3 length: 16 amino acids. Germline loops: CDR1 SQVTM, CDR2 ANQGSEA. CDR3 in DNA: TGCAGCGTTGAAGTCGAAGGCCCGGCCAGCGGGGAGACCCAGTACTTC. Protein sequence: CSVEVEGPASGETQYF.

The sample holds many counts of this clonotype. This rearrangement joins TRBV5-1 to TRBJ2-7; D not resolved. Germline V gene data show CDR1 as SGHRS and CDR2 as YFSETQ. This CDR3 region has 14 residues. V was cut by 4 bases and J by 0 bases, with 11 bases left in between. CDR3 sequence reads: CASSAVVNSYEQYF. DNA of the CDR3: TGCGCCAGCAGCGCGGTCGTTAACTCCTACGAGCAGTACTTC.

This clonotype was recorded many times. The rearrangement links TRBV30 to TRBJ2-5; D is unclear. The CDR3 is made up of 12 amino acids. Trimming shortened V by 4 bases and J by 4 bases, and 10 bases separated the two germline ends. Germline values: CDR1 GTSNPN, CDR2 SVGIG (reference sequence). The CDR3 nucleotides read TGTGCCTGGACTCCTGGCCCAGAGACCCAGTACTTC. It codes for CAWTPGPETQYF.

This clonotype was detected many times. The chain uses TRBV7-2 and TRBJ2-1; D call uncertain. Germline V gives CDR1 SGHTA, CDR2 FQGNSA. Deletions cut 3 bases from V and 3 bases from J, with 12 bases between. CDR3 length: 15 residues. The chain's CDR3 is CASSFLTGYYNEQFF. CDR3 nucleotide sequence: TGTGCCAGCAGCTTTTTGACTGGCTACTACAATGAGCAGTTCTTC.

Many counts were recorded for this clonotype. This sequence joins TRBV19 and TRBJ1-1; D is uncertain. The germline V gene has CDR1 LNHDA and CDR2 SQIVND (reference sequence). V was pared by 3 bases and J by 0 bases, with 14 bases between. The CDR3 totals 16 residues. The CDR3 spells CASSIPVGLMNTEAFF. The CDR3 nucleotides read TGTGCCAGTAGTATTCCCGTAGGTCTGATGAACACTGAAGCTTTCTTT.